This T cell receptor beta chain was identified during a study of T cells expressing NK-cell markers. Study overall: Investigators obtained TCR beta repertoires from sorted CD3+CD56+NKG2C+, CD3+CD56+NKG2C- and CD3+CD56-NKG2C+ T cells. The eight sequenced donors comprised seven who were HCMV-seropositive and one who was seronegative.

No DNA is given; TCRdb re-called the 5' RACE reads and lists each CDR3 protein once. The listing records roughly 150,000 distinct CDR3 sequences. For this clonotype: Its matching antigen is unknown.

Notes on the study in general: These clonotypes, the leaders elsewhere, also led the CD3+CD56-NKG2C+ fraction in several donors.

Sequenced input: blood T cells: a sorted CD56 or NKG2C T cell subset, CD4+ or CD8+ T cells, or bulk PBMC T cells (not recorded which). This clonotype was obtained from a man aged 18 to 70 in good health.

The CDR3 reads CASSDSWGANEKLFF. This sequence joins TRBV25-1 and TRBJ1-4; the D call from TCRdb, TRBD1, cannot be confirmed without DNA. The CDR3 length is 15 residues. Germline V CDR1 and CDR2: MGHDK, SYGVNS.